These 22 T cell receptor beta chains came from one sample sequenced in a study of response to subunit inactivated influenza vaccine. TCRdb reprocessed the RT-PCR reads with MiXCR, giving one entry per CDR3 protein. This sample has about 540,000 distinct CDR3 sequences, with around 25% found just once. This same sample was also part of a study on T cells expressing NK-cell markers. That report adds: Generation of TCR beta cDNA was performed by 5'RACE template switching incorporating UMIs.

The sequencing here drew on CD4+ T cells sorted from PBMCs, taken roughly 12 days after vaccination. Receptors originate from a man aged 50 to 60 who received an inactivated influenza vaccine.

This sequence joins TRBV3-1 and TRBJ2-7; D not certain. The CDR3 has 12 amino acids. Per germline, CDR1 LGHDT and CDR2 YNNKEL (reference sequence). Trimming left V 0 bases short and J 5 bases short, with 5 bases between. This CDR3 reads CASSQDTHEQYF. Here the CDR3 DNA reads TGTGCCAGCAGCCAAGACACCCACGAGCAGTACTTC.

Only a few counts were recorded for this clonotype. The chain employs TRBV24-1 and TRBJ2-3, with D tentatively TRBD1 (6 bases). The V gene lost 7 bases and the J gene lost 12 bases, with 13 bases spanning the gap. CDR3 length: 11 residues. The germline CDR1 and CDR2 sequences are KGHDR and SFDVKD. This chain's CDR3 is CATRPPGHQYF. The CDR3 bases are TGTGCCACCAGGCCCCCGGGACATCAGTATTTT.

The chain employs TRBV28 and TRBJ2-6, with a possible D match to TRBD1 (6 bases). CDR3 length equals 16 residues. V lost 6 bases and J 11 bases, leaving 23 bases between the germline ends. Germline CDR1 MDHEN, CDR2 SYDVKM. CDR3: CASSKDRRPVVDVLTF. The CDR3 nucleotides are TGTGCCAGCAGCAAAGACAGGCGCCCAGTGGTCGACGTCCTGACTTTC.

This clonotype was counted at least ten times. V gene TRBV14 combines with J gene TRBJ2-1, with TRBD2 as a possible D gene (5 bases). Trimming took 5 bases from V and 4 from J, leaving 18 bases between them. The germline gives CDR1 SGHDN, CDR2 FVKESK. This CDR3 is 16 amino acids long. The CDR3 sequence is CASSETTYYSYNEQFF. The DNA of the CDR3 is TGTGCCAGCAGCGAGACTACCTATTACTCTTACAATGAGCAGTTCTTC.

In this sample, this clonotype turned up a few times. V usage is TRBV20-1 and J usage is TRBJ1-4; no clear D. The V gene's germline CDR1 is DFQATT and CDR2 SNEGSKA (reference sequence). The CDR3 spans 13 residues. V dropped 5 bases and J dropped 3 bases, with 10 bases sitting between them. CDR3 nucleotide sequence: TGCAGTGCTCCCGGTCCGGCTAATGAAAAACTGTTTTTT. This gives the protein CSAPGPANEKLFF.

V gene TRBV15 combines with J gene TRBJ2-3; 15 bases line up with TRBD2. V gave up 0 bases and J gave up 4 bases; unmatched junction bases: 8. The CDR3 length is 19 residues. Germline loops: CDR1 LNHNV, CDR2 YYDKDF (reference sequence). The DNA of the CDR3 is TGTGCCACCAGCAGAGATTCTAGGACTAGCGGGAGGGCCCCAGATACGCAGTATTTT. It specifies CATSRDSRTSGRAPDTQYF.

This clonotype has just a few counts. This sequence joins TRBV5-1 and TRBJ2-2; a weak D match, TRBD1 (5 bases). V dropped 4 bases and J dropped 5 bases, with 9 bases sitting between them. This CDR3 comprises 13 residues. The germline V gene encodes CDR1 SGHRS and CDR2 YFSETQ. For the CDR3, the DNA is TGCGCCAGCAGCCCACAGGAGACCGGGGAGCTGTTTTTT. This encodes CASSPQETGELFF.

This sequence joins TRBV10-1 and TRBJ1-3, with TRBD1 as a possible D gene (5 bases). The germline V gene encodes CDR1 WNHNN and CDR2 SYGVQD (reference sequence). The ends were cut back, 6 bases at V and 1 base at J, with 13 bases in the middle. The CDR3 is 15 amino acids. CDR3 bases: TGCGCCAGCAGCCGCGGGACTTCTTCTGGAAACACCATATATTTT. As protein: CASSRGTSSGNTIYF.

This clonotype was seen more than once but under ten times. V gene TRBV20-1 combines with J gene TRBJ2-7; 7 bases fit TRBD1. The CDR3 runs 13 residues. V shed 4 bases and J 3 bases; nucleotides not matched to a gene: 6. Germline CDR1 reads DFQATT; CDR2 reads SNEGSKA (reference sequence). CDR3 sequence: CSATWTGDYEQYF. Here the CDR3 DNA reads TGCAGTGCTACCTGGACAGGTGACTACGAGCAGTACTTC.

The chain carries TRBV12-3 or TRBV12-4 and TRBJ1-1; no clear D gene. The CDR3 runs 16 residues. Trimming stripped 1 base from V and 0 bases from J, with 12 bases between. This CDR3 is CASSLGGRVMNTEAFF. The CDR3 DNA sequence: TGTGCCAGCAGTTTAGGGGGAAGGGTGATGAACACTGAAGCTTTCTTT.

In this sample, this clonotype turned up many times. The chain has TRBV4-1 and TRBJ1-5; a possible D gene is TRBD1 (5 bases). Trimming cost V 4 bases and J 0 bases, with 10 bases left between them. The length of the CDR3 is 15 residues. Germline V gene data show CDR1 as MGHRA and CDR2 as YSYEKL. CDR3 in amino acids: CASSPGFYSNQPQHF. The CDR3 nucleotides read TGCGCCAGCAGCCCAGGGTTTTATAGCAATCAGCCCCAGCATTTT.

This clonotype was counted a few times. The J gene is TRBJ2-1, the V gene TRBV18, with D perhaps assigned TRBD1 or TRBD2 (5 bases each). V gave up 1 base and J gave up 7 bases, with 14 bases separating them. The CDR3 sequence is 15 residues long. Germline V CDR1 and CDR2: KGHSH, LQKENI. CDR3 in amino acids: CASSPRALGGNEQFF. The CDR3 DNA sequence: TGTGCCAGCTCACCACGGGCTCTTGGGGGTAATGAGCAGTTCTTC.

This clonotype came up a few times. The genes are TRBV28 and TRBJ1-3; D call uncertain. CDR1 is MDHEN and CDR2 is SYDVKM in the germline V gene. The germline V and J ends were trimmed by 2 bases and 2 bases, with 7 bases remaining between them. The CDR3 has 14 residues. This CDR3 is CASSLIGAGNTIYF. CDR3 nucleotide sequence: TGTGCCAGCAGTTTAATCGGGGCTGGAAACACCATATATTTT.

The chain links TRBV12-3 or TRBV12-4 to TRBJ2-3; 7 bases fit TRBD2. The CDR3 is 15 amino acids. Germline trimming cut 4 bases from V and 1 base from J; bases unmatched to any gene: 5. CDR3 amino acids: CASSYRDYRTDTQYF. For the CDR3, the DNA is TGTGCCAGCAGTTACCGGGACTACCGCACAGATACGCAGTATTTT.

This clonotype was detected a few times. This chain links TRBV6-1 with TRBJ2-7, with D perhaps being TRBD1 or TRBD2 (5 bases each). This CDR3 region has 16 residues. Germline V gene data show CDR1 as MNHNS and CDR2 as SASEGT. The V gene lost 3 bases and the J gene lost 2 bases, with 17 bases spanning the gap. The CDR3 is CASSDPFRDGPYEQYF. The CDR3, as DNA: TGTGCCAGCAGTGACCCATTCCGGGACGGCCCCTACGAGCAGTACTTC.

The V and J genes are TRBV5-1 and TRBJ1-5; D is perhaps TRBD1 (6 bases). V dropped 0 bases and J dropped 7 bases, with 26 bases sitting between them. This CDR3 is built from 19 residues. Germline values: CDR1 SGHRS, CDR2 YFSETQ. DNA for the CDR3: TGCGCCAGCAGCTTGGACAGGGCTGGGTCCCTCGGTAGGATACAGCCCCAGCATTTT. It codes for CASSLDRAGSLGRIQPQHF.

This clonotype was seen a handful of times. The V call is TRBV9, the J call TRBJ2-7; 9 nucleotides match TRBD2. V lost 4 bases and J lost 4; bases outside the gene matches: 6. The CDR3 spans 14 residues. The germline CDR1 and CDR2 sequences are SGDLS and YYNGEE. The CDR3: CASSRSSGAYEQYF. As DNA, the CDR3 is TGTGCCAGCAGCCGGTCTAGCGGGGCGTACGAGCAGTACTTC.

This clonotype was counted between two and nine times. The chain has TRBV29-1 and TRBJ1-1, with unresolved D. The germline V gene encodes CDR1 SQVTM and CDR2 ANQGSEA. The V end lost 6 bases, the J end lost 5 bases, and 10 bases lay between the germline ends. The CDR3 is made up of 11 amino acids. The chain's CDR3 is CSVNLWTEAFF. CDR3 coding DNA: TGCAGCGTCAACTTGTGGACTGAAGCTTTCTTT.

At least ten counts were recorded for this clonotype. The chain carries TRBV12-3 or TRBV12-4 and TRBJ2-7; D ambiguous. V dropped 3 bases and J dropped 6 bases, with 12 bases sitting between them. This CDR3 has 13 amino acids. The CDR3, as DNA: TGTGCCAGCAGTTTTTCAGGATTTATCGAGCAGTACTTC. This encodes CASSFSGFIEQYF.

This clonotype was seen only a few times. The chain recombines TRBV11-2 with TRBJ2-7; 12 bases map to TRBD1. Looked up from germline, CDR1 is SGHAT and CDR2 is FQNNGV. CDR3 length: 16 amino acids. V was pared by 8 bases and J by 5 bases, with 13 bases of the junction left unmatched. Written as DNA, the CDR3 is TGTGCCAGCCAAACATCGGCGGGGACAGGGGGCGACGAGCAGTACTTC. Translating gives CASQTSAGTGGDEQYF. The full variable domain, with the rest looked up from reference TRBV11-2 and TRBJ2-7, is EAGVAQSPRYKIIEKRQSVAFWCNPISGHATLYWYQQILGQGPKLLIQFQNNGVVDDSQLPKDRFSAERLKGVDSTLKIQPAKLEDSAVYLCASQTSAGTGGDEQYFGPGTRLTVT.

The V and J genes are TRBV5-8 and TRBJ2-2; D possibly corresponds to TRBD2 (5 bases). Looked up from germline, CDR1 is SGHTS and CDR2 is YDEGEE. The CDR3 spans 15 residues. Trimming cost V 1 base and J 2 bases, with 9 bases left between them. CDR3 nucleotide sequence: TGTGCCAGCAGCTTGTCAACGGGAAACACCGGGGAGCTGTTTTTT. Residues: CASSLSTGNTGELFF.

This clonotype has only a few counts. V gene TRBV7-2 combines with J gene TRBJ2-2; D could derive from TRBD1 or TRBD2 (6 bases each). Trimming cost V 2 bases and J 6 bases, with 16 bases left between them. The CDR3 is made up of 16 amino acids. CDR1 SGHTA and CDR2 FQGNSA come from the germline V gene. CDR3 coding DNA: TGTGCCAGCAGCTTAACGTGGGCGGAGGGGGCCGGGGAGCTGTTTTTT. Translating gives CASSLTWAEGAGELFF.